This T cell receptor (beta chain) came from a study of post-analysis software for immune sequencing data. About the research overall: Progressive-relapsing, secondary progressive and relapsing-remitting multiple sclerosis were among the disease courses included.

Notes on the study in general: Controls' normalized Chao1 diversity significantly exceeded that of multiple sclerosis patients. The five TRBV segments detected at higher frequency in patients than in controls included TRBV5-6, TRBV5-1 and TRBV20-1. Under F measure analysis, samples from one preparation batch co-clustered strongly.

The CDR3 consists of 15 residues. CDR1 is SGHVS and CDR2 is FNYEAQ in the germline V gene. The V and J ends lost 5 bases and 1 base respectively, with 14 bases between them. TCR beta libraries were prepared from cDNA with unique molecular identifiers. When roughly 0.9 to 10 million T cells were used, they gave approximately 530,000 cDNA molecules. In TCRdb, the PCR reads were re-called with MiXCR into one record per CDR3 protein. The table lists roughly 600,000 distinct CDR3 sequences, roughly 47% of them singletons. As to this clonotype: Antigen specificity is unknown.

This rearrangement joins TRBV7-6 to TRBJ1-1; perhaps TRBD1 as D (5 bases). This TCR was recovered from a girl under 18 with multiple sclerosis. Sequenced sample: blood. CDR3 DNA: TGTGCCAGCAGCCACTACTTGGGGGGGAACACTGAAGCTTTCTTT. It yields the protein CASSHYLGGNTEAFF.